This TCR beta chain stems from a study of blood T cell repertoires in COVID-19. Study details: Samples of COVID-19 (acute and convalescent) were obtained from the United States, Italy and Spain.

As concerns this clone: This CDR3 is also generated by other DNA sequences in the sample.

TCRdb keeps only in-frame clones here, not all; method: immunoSEQ multiplex PCR. The sample lists about 300,000 clones, roughly nine tenths occurring once. V was cut by 6 bases and J by 0 bases, with 7 bases left in between. This CDR3 comprises 13 residues. The germline gives CDR1 MNHEY, CDR2 SVGAGI. The TCR comes from a woman between 50 and 59 years old who had been exposed to COVID-19. Sequenced sample: PBMCs or T cells enriched from blood (not recorded which). This chain connects TRBV6-5 to TRBJ2-3; no clear D gene. The CDR3 spells CASSSPSTDTQYF. The CDR3 DNA follows: TGTGCCAGCAGCTCTCCTAGCACAGATACGCAGTATTTT.